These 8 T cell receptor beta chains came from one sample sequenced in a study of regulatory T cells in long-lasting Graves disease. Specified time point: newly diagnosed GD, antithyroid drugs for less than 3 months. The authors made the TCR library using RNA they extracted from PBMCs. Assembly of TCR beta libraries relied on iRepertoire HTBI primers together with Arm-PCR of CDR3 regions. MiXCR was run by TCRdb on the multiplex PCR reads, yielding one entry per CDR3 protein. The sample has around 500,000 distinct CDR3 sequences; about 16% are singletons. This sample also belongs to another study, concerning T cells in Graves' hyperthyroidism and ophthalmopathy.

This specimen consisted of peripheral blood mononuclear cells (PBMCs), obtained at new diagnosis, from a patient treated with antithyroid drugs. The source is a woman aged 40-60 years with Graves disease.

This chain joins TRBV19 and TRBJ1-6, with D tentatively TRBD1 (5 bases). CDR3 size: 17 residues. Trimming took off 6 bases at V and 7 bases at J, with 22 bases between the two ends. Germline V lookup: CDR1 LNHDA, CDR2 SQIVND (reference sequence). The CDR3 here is CASSISFGGGTNSPLHF. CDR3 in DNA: TGTGCCAGTAGCATATCGTTCGGGGGGGGAACAAATTCACCCCTCCACTTT.

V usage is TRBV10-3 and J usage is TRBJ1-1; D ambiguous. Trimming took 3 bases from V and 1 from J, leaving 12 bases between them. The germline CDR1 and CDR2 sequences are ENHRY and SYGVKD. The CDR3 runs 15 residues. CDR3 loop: CAISDPDEANTEAFF. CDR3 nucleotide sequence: TGTGCCATCAGTGACCCCGATGAGGCGAACACTGAAGCTTTCTTT.

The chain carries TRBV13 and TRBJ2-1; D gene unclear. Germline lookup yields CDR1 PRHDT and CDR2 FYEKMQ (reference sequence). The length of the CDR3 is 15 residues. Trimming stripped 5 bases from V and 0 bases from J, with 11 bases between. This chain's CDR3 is CASSPADSSYNEQFF. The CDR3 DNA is TGTGCCAGCAGCCCCGCAGATAGCTCCTACAATGAGCAGTTCTTC.

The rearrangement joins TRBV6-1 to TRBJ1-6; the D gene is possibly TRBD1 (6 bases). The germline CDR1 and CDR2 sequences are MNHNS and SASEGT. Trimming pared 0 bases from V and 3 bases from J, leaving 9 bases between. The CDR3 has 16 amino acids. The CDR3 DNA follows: TGTGCCAGCAGTGAAGCCCCGGGACACTATAATTCACCCCTCCACTTT. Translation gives CASSEAPGHYNSPLHF.

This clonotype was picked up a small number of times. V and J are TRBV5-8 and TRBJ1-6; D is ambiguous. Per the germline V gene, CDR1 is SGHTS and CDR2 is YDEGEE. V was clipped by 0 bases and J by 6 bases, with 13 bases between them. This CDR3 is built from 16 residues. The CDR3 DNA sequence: TGTGCCAGCAGCTTGGCCCCGGACGGTGGTAATTCACCCCTCCACTTT. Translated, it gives CASSLAPDGGNSPLHF.

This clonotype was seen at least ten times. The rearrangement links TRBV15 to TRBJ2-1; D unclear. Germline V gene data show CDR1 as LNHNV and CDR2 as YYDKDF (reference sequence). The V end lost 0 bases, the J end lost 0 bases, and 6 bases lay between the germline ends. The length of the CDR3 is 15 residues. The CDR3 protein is CATSREGDSYNEQFF. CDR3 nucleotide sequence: TGTGCCACCAGCAGAGAAGGTGACTCCTACAATGAGCAGTTCTTC.

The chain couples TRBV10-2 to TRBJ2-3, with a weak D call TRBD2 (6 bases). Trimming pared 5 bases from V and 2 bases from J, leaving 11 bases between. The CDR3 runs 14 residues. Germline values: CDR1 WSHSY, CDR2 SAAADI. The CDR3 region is CASSSSGYTDTQYF. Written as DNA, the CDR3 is TGCGCCAGCAGTTCGAGCGGGTACACAGATACGCAGTATTTT.

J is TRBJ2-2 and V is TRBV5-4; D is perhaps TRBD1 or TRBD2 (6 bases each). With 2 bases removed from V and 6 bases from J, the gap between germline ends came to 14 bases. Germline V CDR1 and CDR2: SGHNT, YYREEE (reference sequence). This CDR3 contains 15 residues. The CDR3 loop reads CASSFTGRSAGELFF. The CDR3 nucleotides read TGTGCCAGCAGCTTCACAGGGAGGAGTGCCGGGGAGCTGTTTTTT.